One and the same sample provided the 24 T cell receptor beta chains below, sequenced in a study of cytomegalovirus exposure and HLA in healthy donors. The protocol was immunoSEQ multiplex PCR, while the TCRdb copy is restricted to in-frame clones and leaves out a portion. Of about 84,000 clones in the sample, roughly 93% were seen once. The sample consisted of PBMCs. The receptor set was obtained from a man aged 30 to 39 in good health and CMV-seronegative.

The chain uses TRBV4-1 and TRBJ1-3; the match to TRBD1 covers 7 bases. Germline assignment: CDR1 MGHRA and CDR2 YSYEKL. The V segment lost 1 base and the J segment 0 bases; nucleotides outside the gene matches: 15. The CDR3 is made up of 20 amino acids. CDR3 bases: TGCGCCAGCAGCCAAGTGCAAATAAACCAGGGGGTCGGCTCTGGAAACACCATATATTTT. Its translation is CASSQVQINQGVGSGNTIYF.

V is TRBV7-9 and J is TRBJ2-7, with TRBD2 matching 14 bases. This CDR3 has 17 amino acids. After removal of 2 bases from V and 6 bases from J, the junction contained 9 bases not matched to a gene. Looked up from germline, CDR1 is SEHNR and CDR2 is FQNEAQ (reference sequence). The DNA of the CDR3 is TGTGCCAGCAGCTTAAGGAATGGACTAGCGGGAGGAGGCGAGCAGTACTTC. Translation gives CASSLRNGLAGGGEQYF.

The V call is TRBV28, the J call TRBJ1-4, with no clear D. The germline V gene encodes CDR1 MDHEN and CDR2 SYDVKM. Trimming removed 8 bases from V and 8 bases from J, with 15 bases in between. The CDR3 covers 13 residues. The CDR3 DNA reads TGTGCCAGCTCCGCGCGGCTTGGAGAAAAACTGTTTTTT. This codes for CASSARLGEKLFF.

J is TRBJ2-3 and V is TRBV2; perhaps TRBD2 as D (6 bases). The V gene's germline CDR1 is SNHLY and CDR2 FYNNEI. The CDR3 is made up of 14 amino acids. With 5 bases removed from V and 4 bases from J, the gap between germline ends came to 13 bases. This chain's CDR3 is CASSRRLVSDTQYF. In DNA form, the CDR3 reads TGTGCCAGCAGTCGACGACTAGTTTCAGATACGCAGTATTTT.

This rearrangement joins TRBV19 to TRBJ2-3; TRBD1 aligns across 8 bases. V shed 4 bases, J shed 0 bases, and the junction held 6 bases outside the gene matches. Germline values: CDR1 LNHDA, CDR2 SQIVND (reference sequence). The CDR3 consists of 16 residues. CDR3 sequence reads: CASSTDRGRSTDTQYF. CDR3 in DNA: TGTGCCAGTAGTACAGACAGGGGACGAAGCACAGATACGCAGTATTTT.

CDR3: CASSQTGEENTIYF. The DNA for the CDR3 is TGTGCCAGCAGCCAGACGGGAGAGGAAAACACCATATATTTT. The chain recombines TRBV2 with TRBJ1-3, with D unclear. This CDR3 region has 14 residues. The germline V gene encodes CDR1 SNHLY and CDR2 FYNNEI. The V gene lost 6 bases and the J gene lost 6 bases, with 15 bases spanning the gap.

V usage is TRBV27 and J usage is TRBJ2-1; 8 bases line up with TRBD1. With V trimmed by 5 bases and J by 2 bases, 8 bases remained unmatched. The CDR3 has 16 residues. Germline lookup yields CDR1 MNHEY and CDR2 SMNVEV (reference sequence). The CDR3 spells CASSTLTGATYNEQFF. The CDR3 DNA is TGTGCCAGCAGTACCCTGACAGGGGCCACCTACAATGAGCAGTTCTTC.

V usage is TRBV11-2 and J usage is TRBJ2-7; 7 bases are shared with TRBD2. This CDR3 contains 15 residues. Trimming at V came to 10 bases and at J to 6 bases, leaving 18 bases not matched to a gene. Germline lookup yields CDR1 SGHAT and CDR2 FQNNGV. The CDR3 reads CATEGRAFMGSEQYF. CDR3 nucleotides: TGTGCCACAGAAGGGAGGGCGTTCATGGGGAGCGAGCAGTACTTC. Together with reference TRBV11-2 and TRBJ2-7, the CDR3 gives the full variable domain: EAGVAQSPRYKIIEKRQSVAFWCNPISGHATLYWYQQILGQGPKLLIQFQNNGVVDDSQLPKDRFSAERLKGVDSTLKIQPAKLEDSAVYLCATEGRAFMGSEQYFGPGTRLTVT.

The V gene is TRBV9, the J gene TRBJ2-2; D unresolved. V was clipped by 0 bases and J by 0 bases, with 6 bases between them. CDR1 SGDLS and CDR2 YYNGEE come from the germline V gene. The CDR3 covers 15 residues. CDR3 bases: TGTGCCAGCAGCGTAGTCAGCGCGAACACCGGGGAGCTGTTTTTT. Translation: CASSVVSANTGELFF.

The chain joins TRBV13 to TRBJ1-2, with D tentatively TRBD1 (5 bases). The CDR3 contains 13 residues. The V end lost 2 bases, the J end lost 8 bases, and 12 bases lay between the germline ends. Germline CDR1 reads PRHDT; CDR2 reads FYEKMQ (reference sequence). CDR3 residues: CASSLSGIQGYTF. CDR3 DNA: TGTGCCAGCAGCTTATCAGGGATACAGGGCTACACCTTC.

J is TRBJ2-7 and V is TRBV5-4, with TRBD2 matching 7 bases. The germline CDR1 and CDR2 sequences are SGHNT and YYREEE (reference sequence). The CDR3 covers 16 residues. The junction had 9 bases not matched to a gene; V was cut back by 0 bases and J by 3 bases. As DNA, the CDR3 is TGTGCCAGCAGCTTGGGGCTAGCGGCGGGCAACTACGAGCAGTACTTC. Encoded protein: CASSLGLAAGNYEQYF.

This clone appeared a single time. The chain recombines TRBV6-6 with TRBJ2-5; D gene ambiguous. Deletions cut 2 bases from V and 1 base from J, with 8 bases between. This CDR3 has 14 residues. Per the germline V gene, CDR1 is MNHNY and CDR2 is SVGAGI (reference sequence). The CDR3 loop is CASSYASSQETQYF. The CDR3 nucleotides are TGTGCCAGCAGTTACGCGTCTAGCCAAGAGACCCAGTACTTC.

This clone was counted once. In nucleotides, the CDR3 is TGTGCCAGCAGCCAAGTACGAGGGAACACTGAAGCTTTCTTT. Its translation: CASSQVRGNTEAFF. The genes are TRBV14 and TRBJ1-1; D uncertain. This CDR3 region has 14 residues. Germline V CDR1 and CDR2: SGHDN, FVKESK. The V end lost 1 base, the J end lost 1 base, and 7 bases lay between the germline ends.

The chain couples TRBV15 to TRBJ2-2, with a tentative D call TRBD2 (6 bases). This CDR3 has 16 residues. V lost 0 bases and J lost 6, with 14 bases in between. The germline V gene encodes CDR1 LNHNV and CDR2 YYDKDF (reference sequence). CDR3: CATSRDGRGGAGELFF. The CDR3 region has the DNA TGTGCCACCAGCAGAGATGGAAGGGGAGGTGCCGGGGAGCTGTTTTTT.

The CDR3 here is CASSELDSSNYGYTF. The CDR3, as DNA: TGTGCCAGCAGTGAACTGGACAGCTCTAACTATGGCTACACCTTC. The chain is built from TRBV6-1 and TRBJ1-2; D might be TRBD1 (6 bases). CDR1 and CDR2 (germline): MNHNS, SASEGT. Trimming took off 2 bases at V and 0 bases at J, with 10 bases between the two ends. This CDR3 has 15 amino acids.

The chain couples TRBV4-1 to TRBJ1-4, with D perhaps TRBD1 (6 bases). The CDR3 has 16 amino acids. The V gene's germline CDR1 is MGHRA and CDR2 YSYEKL. V lost 2 bases to trimming and J lost 5 bases, with 15 bases between them. CDR3 loop: CASSQTPGQRNEKLFF. In DNA form, the CDR3 reads TGCGCCAGCAGCCAAACACCCGGACAGAGAAATGAAAAACTGTTTTTT.

A word on this clone: At one of its ends the junction is not consistent with the germline gene, which may arise from a read error. The chain couples TRBV7-9 to TRBJ1-1; no clear D gene. The CDR3 has 13 residues. The germline gives CDR1 SEHNR, CDR2 FQNEAQ (reference sequence). CDR3 bases: TGTGCCAGCACCTTAATGGGCGACACTGAAGCTTTCTTT. Translating it yields CASTLMGDTEAFF.

This chain joins TRBV11-3 and TRBJ1-6; no definite D call. This CDR3 has 17 amino acids. The germline CDR1 and CDR2 sequences are SGHNT and YENEEA. Trimming shortened V by 0 bases and J by 10 bases, and 19 bases separated the two germline ends. CDR3: CASSLEYYRGKGSPLHF. In nucleotides, the CDR3 is TGTGCCAGCAGCTTAGAATATTACCGGGGAAAGGGCTCACCCCTCCACTTT.

The chain joins TRBV6-6 to TRBJ2-5, with 12 bases aligning to TRBD2. CDR1 is MNHNY and CDR2 is SVGAGI in the germline V gene (reference sequence). The CDR3 is 14 residues long. J lost 5 bases, V lost 5 bases, and 3 bases had no gene match. CDR3 sequence: CASSPGLAGETQYF. The CDR3 bases are TGTGCCAGCAGTCCGGGACTAGCGGGCGAGACCCAGTACTTC.

This clone has just a few counts. The CDR3 DNA is TGTGCCAGCAGTGACTCGCCCGGGGGAAGCGCAGATACGCAGTATTTT. Its translation: CASSDSPGGSADTQYF. This chain links TRBV6-4 with TRBJ2-3, with a weak D call TRBD2 (6 bases). Per germline, CDR1 MRHNA and CDR2 SNTAGT. The length of the CDR3 is 16 residues. With 0 bases removed from V and 4 bases from J, the gap between germline ends came to 14 bases.

The chain links TRBV28 to TRBJ2-7; weak D call: TRBD2 (6 bases). V was cut by 4 bases and J by 2 bases, with 18 bases left in between. The CDR3 contains 16 residues. CDR1 and CDR2 from the germline V gene are MDHEN and SYDVKM. CDR3 coding DNA: TGTGCCAGCAGTTCCCGGGGAGGCGGGTCCCCCTACGAGCAGTACTTC. Its translation is CASSSRGGGSPYEQYF. Combining the CDR3 with reference TRBV28 and TRBJ2-7 gives the whole variable domain DVKVTQSSRYLVKRTGEKVFLECVQDMDHENMFWYRQDPGLGLRLIYFSYDVKMKEKGDIPEGYSVSREKKERFSLILESASTNQTSMYLCASSSRGGGSPYEQYFGPGTRLTVT.

This chain connects TRBV2 to TRBJ2-7; D perhaps matches TRBD1 (5 bases). V gave up 6 bases and J gave up 3 bases, with 15 bases separating them. CDR1 is SNHLY and CDR2 is FYNNEI in the germline V gene. The CDR3 has 14 residues. The CDR3 loop is CASSLQVGFYEQYF. The CDR3 DNA is TGTGCCAGCAGCCTACAGGTGGGGTTCTACGAGCAGTACTTC.

V gene TRBV19 combines with J gene TRBJ2-1, with D uncertain. CDR3 length: 14 amino acids. Trimming shortened V by 7 bases and J by 4 bases, and 14 bases separated the two germline ends. Germline lookup yields CDR1 LNHDA and CDR2 SQIVND (reference sequence). Here the CDR3 DNA reads TGTGCCAGTACCCCCGGGTTAGATTACAATGAGCAGTTCTTC. Translation gives CASTPGLDYNEQFF.

The J gene is TRBJ1-1, the V gene TRBV6-1; D not resolved. Trimming pared 7 bases from V and 7 bases from J, leaving 16 bases between. The CDR3 consists of 13 residues. Looked up from germline, CDR1 is MNHNS and CDR2 is SASEGT. The chain's CDR3 is CASTEMSGFEAFF. CDR3 in DNA: TGTGCCAGCACCGAAATGTCGGGATTTGAAGCTTTCTTT.